A single sample is the source of the 28 T cell receptor beta chains below, sequenced in a study of blood T cells in healthy people across ages. For the second PCR, which ran for about 7 to 11 cycles, a sample-barcoded 5' primer and a J-beta primer mix were used. MiXCR was run by TCRdb on the 5' RACE reads, yielding one entry per CDR3 protein. The data contain hundreds of thousands of distinct CDR3 sequences, approximately 59% of them singletons. Sequencing used blood. These receptors came from a man aged 25-45 years in good health.

The CDR3 region has the DNA TGTGCCAGCAGTGAGTCGGAGGGCTACAAGCAGTACTTC. This gives the protein CASSESEGYKQYF. This chain uses TRBV25-1 with TRBJ2-4; D may be TRBD2 (6 bases). V was clipped by 3 bases and J by 13 bases, with 16 bases between them. This CDR3 comprises 13 residues. In germline, CDR1 is MGHDK, CDR2 SYGVNS.

This chain joins TRBV29-1 and TRBJ2-1, with a tentative D call TRBD1 (6 bases). V was clipped by 6 bases and J by 6 bases, with 18 bases between them. Germline CDR1 is SQVTM and CDR2 is ANQGSEA. The CDR3 totals 14 residues. The CDR3 bases are TGCAGCGTCTATGGGACCCCAGGGGTCAATGAGCAGTTCTTC. Protein product: CSVYGTPGVNEQFF.

V usage is TRBV9 and J usage is TRBJ2-7; 8 bases are a match to TRBD1. The CDR3 spans 14 residues. The V segment lost 4 bases and the J segment 0 bases; nucleotides outside the gene matches: 3. The germline V gene encodes CDR1 SGDLS and CDR2 YYNGEE. The CDR3 region is CASSITGGSYEQYF. CDR3 nucleotides: TGTGCCAGCAGCATTACAGGGGGCTCCTACGAGCAGTACTTC.

The chain has TRBV13 and TRBJ1-4; possible D gene TRBD1, 6 bases. Per germline, CDR1 PRHDT and CDR2 FYEKMQ (reference sequence). Trimming pared 5 bases from V and 5 bases from J, leaving 15 bases between. The CDR3 contains 15 residues. The CDR3 DNA is TGTGCCAGCAGCCTTTATGGACAGAGCAATGAAAAACTGTTTTTT. Translating it yields CASSLYGQSNEKLFF.

This clonotype was detected many times. The rearrangement uses TRBV10-3 and TRBJ2-1, with a possible D match to TRBD1 (6 bases). The germline CDR1 and CDR2 sequences are ENHRY and SYGVKD. CDR3 length: 13 residues. V lost 6 bases and J 6 bases, leaving 12 bases between the germline ends. CDR3 sequence (DNA): TGTGCCATCAGCCAAGGGACACGCAATGAGCAGTTCTTC. It encodes CAISQGTRNEQFF.

The V call is TRBV7-2, the J call TRBJ1-4, with a weak D call TRBD1 (6 bases). This CDR3 spans 15 amino acids. V dropped 5 bases and J dropped 11 bases, with 21 bases sitting between them. Germline V gene sequence: CDR1 SGHTA, CDR2 FQGNSA. In DNA form, the CDR3 reads TGTGCCAGCAGCCCCGAGGGGGGGGTTGTGGGGAAACTGTTTTTT. Translated, it gives CASSPEGGVVGKLFF.

V gene TRBV7-9 combines with J gene TRBJ1-2, with TRBD1 matching 8 bases. The CDR3 runs 14 residues. With 4 bases clipped from V and 5 bases from J, the junction kept 6 bases outside the gene matches. The germline CDR1 and CDR2 sequences are SEHNR and FQNEAQ (reference sequence). Written as DNA, the CDR3 is TGTGCCAGCAGCTCGGGACAGGCGGGGTATGGCTACACCTTC. This encodes CASSSGQAGYGYTF.

This sequence joins TRBV9 and TRBJ2-3, with TRBD2 identical over 7 bases. V dropped 4 bases and J dropped 14; count of bases not matched to a gene: 16. Germline V gene data show CDR1 as SGDLS and CDR2 as YYNGEE. This CDR3 has 14 amino acids. CDR3 DNA: TGTGCCAGCAGCCCAACTAGCGACACCCGCCGGGTGTATTTT. Protein product: CASSPTSDTRRVYF.

This clonotype was detected only once. This chain joins TRBV4-3 and TRBJ2-3; 12 positions agree with TRBD2. CDR1 and CDR2 (germline): LGHNA, YSLEER. With 0 bases clipped from V and 6 bases from J, the junction kept 4 bases outside the gene matches. This CDR3 contains 16 residues. The CDR3 DNA follows: TGCGCCAGCAGCCAAGAGACTAGCGGGGGTGTGGATACGCAGTATTTT. This gives the protein CASSQETSGGVDTQYF.

Only a few counts were recorded for this clonotype. The chain uses TRBV4-2 and TRBJ2-1; TRBD1 matches at 8 bases. Per germline, CDR1 LGHNA and CDR2 YNFKEQ. J was trimmed by 6 bases and V by 4 bases; bases with no gene match: 11. The CDR3 runs to 16 residues. This chain's CDR3 is CASSPSDREGSNEQFF. As DNA, the CDR3 is TGTGCCAGCAGCCCGTCGGACAGGGAAGGTAGCAATGAGCAGTTCTTC.

The rearrangement joins TRBV9 to TRBJ2-7, with unresolved D. CDR3 size: 12 residues. V was shortened by 3 bases and J by 3 bases, with 7 bases between the two germline ends. Germline V gene sequence: CDR1 SGDLS, CDR2 YYNGEE. The CDR3 nucleotides read TGTGCCAGCAGCGGGATGGACTACGAGCAGTACTTC. It specifies CASSGMDYEQYF.

This sequence joins TRBV7-2 and TRBJ2-5, with TRBD1 matching 10 bases. The trim removed 3 bases at V and 5 bases at J, leaving 6 bases unmatched. The CDR3 covers 15 residues. Germline V gene lookup returns CDR1 SGHTA and CDR2 FQGNSA. CDR3 DNA sequence: TGTGCCAGCAGCTTCGACAGGGGGCATAGGGAGACCCAGTACTTC. Protein: CASSFDRGHRETQYF.

The rearrangement joins TRBV6-2 or TRBV6-3 to TRBJ2-3; D remains unclear. Germline assignment: CDR1 MNHEY and CDR2 SVGEGT. This CDR3 spans 16 amino acids. Trimming took 6 bases from V and 2 from J, leaving 18 bases between them. CDR3 nucleotides: TGTGCCAGCAGCCCCGCGTTTGGGCGCTACACAGATACGCAGTATTTT. This encodes CASSPAFGRYTDTQYF.

The rearrangement joins TRBV9 to TRBJ2-1; 10 positions match TRBD1. Losses at the gene ends were 6 bases for V and 7 bases for J; bases not matched to a gene: 7. The CDR3 is made up of 14 amino acids. Germline V gene data show CDR1 as SGDLS and CDR2 as YYNGEE. CDR3: CASTNRDRGNEQFF. The CDR3 DNA reads TGTGCCAGCACTAACCGGGACAGGGGAAATGAGCAGTTCTTC.

The sample holds a few counts of this clonotype. The genes are TRBV9 and TRBJ1-2, with D hard to call. This CDR3 has 14 amino acids. Germline CDR1 SGDLS, CDR2 YYNGEE. Trimming took off 0 bases at V and 4 bases at J, with 10 bases between the two ends. CDR3 amino acids: CASSVEERAYGYTF. In DNA form, the CDR3 reads TGTGCCAGCAGCGTAGAAGAGAGGGCCTATGGCTACACCTTC. Full variable domain (rest looked up from reference TRBV9 and TRBJ1-2): DSGVTQTPKHLITATGQRVTLRCSPRSGDLSVYWYQQSLDQGLQFLIQYYNGEERAKGNILERFSAQQFPDLHSELNLSSLELGDSALYFCASSVEERAYGYTFGSGTRLTVV.

The gene calls are TRBV10-3 and TRBJ2-4; D could derive from TRBD1 or TRBD2 (5 bases each). The J call may be mistaken, given a closer DNA end match to TRBJ2-7. The CDR3 runs to 15 residues. Germline CDR1 reads ENHRY; CDR2 reads SYGVKD. In nucleotides, the CDR3 is TGTGCCATCAGTGGAGCCGGGACGGATGCCTACGAGCAGTACTTC. It codes for CAISGAGTDAYEQYF.

The V gene is TRBV5-1, the J gene TRBJ2-1; the D is unclear. This CDR3 comprises 14 residues. The V end was cut by 7 bases, the J end by 1 base, with 12 bases between. Germline V gene sequence: CDR1 SGHRS, CDR2 YFSETQ. The chain's CDR3 is CASHPGSSYNEQFF. For the CDR3, the DNA is TGCGCCAGCCACCCCGGGTCGTCCTACAATGAGCAGTTCTTC.

For the CDR3, the DNA is TGTGCCAGCAGCTTACTAGCGGGGGGGCTTTCCGGGGAGCTGTTTTTT. As protein: CASSLLAGGLSGELFF. The chain links TRBV7-3 to TRBJ2-2, with 12 bases matching TRBD2. V shed 2 bases and J 6 bases; nucleotides not matched to a gene: 4. CDR1 and CDR2 (germline): SGHTA, FQGTGA. This CDR3 is built from 16 residues.

This clonotype was picked up one time. This rearrangement joins TRBV20-1 to TRBJ2-5, with 11 bases matching TRBD2. Trimming at V came to 4 bases and at J to 2 bases, leaving 3 bases not matched to a gene. There are 14 residues in the CDR3. Germline lookup yields CDR1 DFQATT and CDR2 SNEGSKA (reference sequence). CDR3: CSATSGGLQETQYF. In nucleotides, the CDR3 is TGCAGTGCTACTAGCGGGGGGCTACAAGAGACCCAGTACTTC.

The chain couples TRBV11-3 to TRBJ2-1, with D uncertain. Germline V gives CDR1 SGHNT, CDR2 YENEEA. The CDR3 has 13 amino acids. The V gene lost 3 bases and the J gene lost 9 bases, with 12 bases spanning the gap. In DNA, the CDR3 is TGTGCCAGCAGCTTGTTAAGAAACAGTGAGCAGTTCTTC. Translated, it gives CASSLLRNSEQFF.

This sequence joins TRBV20-1 and TRBJ2-7, with 7 bases matching TRBD2. The V segment lost 3 bases and the J segment 6 bases; nucleotides outside the gene matches: 11. Germline CDR1 DFQATT, CDR2 SNEGSKA (reference sequence). The CDR3 has 14 residues. The DNA of the CDR3 is TGCAGTGCTAGGGGCCGGGACTACCCCGGCGAGCAGTACTTC. It translates to CSARGRDYPGEQYF.

This clonotype was observed a few times. J is TRBJ1-5 and V is TRBV2, with D perhaps matching TRBD1 (5 bases). Trimming removed 4 bases at V and 2 bases at J, with 9 bases between. Germline lookup yields CDR1 SNHLY and CDR2 FYNNEI. The CDR3 totals 14 residues. The CDR3 DNA sequence: TGTGCCAGCAGTGGGAGGGGTGGCAATCAGCCCCAGCATTTT. This gives the protein CASSGRGGNQPQHF.

This clonotype was recorded once. The V call is TRBV9, the J call TRBJ2-1; 9 positions agree with TRBD2. The CDR3 length is 15 residues. V lost 4 bases, J lost 5 bases, and 7 bases stayed unmatched. Germline loops: CDR1 SGDLS, CDR2 YYNGEE. In DNA, the CDR3 is TGTGCCAGCAGCATCAGCGGGGGGACACACAATGAGCAGTTCTTC. This gives the protein CASSISGGTHNEQFF.

In DNA, the CDR3 is TGTGCCACTCTAAGGGGGAGTCGCGGGAATGAGCAGTTCTTC. As protein: CATLRGSRGNEQFF. The chain has TRBV27 and TRBJ2-1; tentatively, D is TRBD1 (6 bases). This CDR3 contains 14 residues. CDR1 is MNHEY, CDR2 SMNVEV, per germline (reference sequence). The germline V and J ends were trimmed by 10 bases and 7 bases, with 20 bases remaining between them.

CDR3 residues: CASSQDVQGLAYEQYF. In DNA, the CDR3 is TGCGCCAGCAGCCAAGATGTACAGGGGTTAGCGTACGAGCAGTACTTC. This sequence joins TRBV4-3 and TRBJ2-1, with 7 nucleotides matching TRBD1. The end of the DNA is better explained by TRBJ2-7, so the J call may be wrong. The CDR3 length is 16 residues. Germline-derived CDR1 and CDR2 are LGHNA and YSLEER.

The rearrangement uses TRBV7-9 and TRBJ1-2, with 7 bases aligning to TRBD1. The CDR3 consists of 15 residues. Germline loops: CDR1 SEHNR, CDR2 FQNEAQ (reference sequence). The trim removed 5 bases at V and 2 bases at J, leaving 8 bases unmatched. CDR3 region: CASSKRGQENYGYTF. CDR3 in DNA: TGTGCCAGCAGCAAGCGAGGACAGGAAAACTATGGCTACACCTTC.

The chain recombines TRBV30 with TRBJ2-4, with D perhaps matching TRBD1 (6 bases). The better agreement between TRBJ2-5 and the DNA end casts doubt on the J call. Per germline, CDR1 GTSNPN and CDR2 SVGIG (reference sequence). The CDR3 has 16 residues. The CDR3 is CAWSLWTAPYQETQYF. Here the CDR3 DNA reads TGTGCCTGGAGCCTATGGACAGCGCCGTACCAAGAGACCCAGTACTTC.

V and J are TRBV5-1 and TRBJ2-3; 8 nucleotides agree with TRBD2. Germline values: CDR1 SGHRS, CDR2 YFSETQ. The junction had 5 bases not matched to a gene; V was cut back by 0 bases and J by 5 bases. CDR3 size: 15 residues. The CDR3 protein is CASSLDGRAGDTQYF. The CDR3 DNA reads as TGCGCCAGCAGCTTGGACGGGAGGGCCGGAGATACGCAGTATTTT.